These 26 T cell receptor beta chains were sequenced from one sample in a study of naive CD8 T cells in extremely preterm neonates. Without labor or membrane rupture, elective cesareans at about 35-43 weeks supplied term cord blood. Assay: immunoSEQ multiplex PCR; the TCRdb copy retains only in-frame clones and omits some. Among around 7,500 clones, about 97% were seen once, and the ten largest hold approximately 0.36%. Sequencing was carried out using naive CD8+ T cells from cord blood. These TCRs come from a newborn in good health.

The V call is TRBV2, the J call TRBJ1-6, with 7 bases lining up with TRBD1. The ends lost 8 bases at V and 6 bases at J; junction bases unmatched: 4. This CDR3 contains 13 residues. Germline loops: CDR1 SNHLY, CDR2 FYNNEI. The DNA of the CDR3 is TGTGCCAGCCCCGGGACAGCTAATTCACCCCTCCACTTT. Amino acids: CASPGTANSPLHF.

The V gene is TRBV21-1, the J gene TRBJ2-7; the listed D gene, TRBD2, was not tested against the DNA. TRBV21-1 is given as a pseudogene. This CDR3 has 20 residues. The CDR3 coding sequence is TGTGCCAGCAGCAAAAAAAAGGAAGGACTAGCGGGGGACCGCGTGGGCGAGCAGTACTTC. Its protein product is CASSKKKEGLAGDRVGEQYF.

The chain recombines TRBV4-1 with TRBJ2-1; TRBD2 matches 10 bases. With V trimmed by 1 base and J by 7 bases, 7 bases remained unmatched. The germline CDR1 and CDR2 sequences are MGHRA and YSYEKL. This CDR3 spans 16 amino acids. CDR3 nucleotides: TGCGCCAGCAGCCAAGCCCTAGCGGGGGCCCCTAATGAGCAGTTCTTC. This codes for CASSQALAGAPNEQFF.

The rearrangement uses TRBV6-1 and TRBJ1-1, with a possible D match to TRBD1 (5 bases). Germline CDR1 and CDR2: MNHNS and SASEGT. V was trimmed by 3 bases and J by 6 bases, leaving 11 bases between them. This CDR3 region has 13 residues. CDR3 coding DNA: TGTGCCAGCAGTGATCAGGGAGGCTCTGAAGCTTTCTTT. Its protein product is CASSDQGGSEAFF.

The DNA of the CDR3 is TGCGCCAGCAGCTACGAGGGGAGGGAGACCCAGTACTTC. It is translated as CASSYEGRETQYF. The chain couples TRBV5-1 to TRBJ2-5, with D possibly TRBD2 on 6 matching bases. The CDR3 runs to 13 residues. Germline CDR1 is SGHRS and CDR2 is YFSETQ. Trimming left V 3 bases short and J 5 bases short, with 11 bases between.

The chain joins TRBV4-1 to TRBJ1-2; perhaps TRBD1 as D (6 bases). CDR1 and CDR2 (germline): MGHRA, YSYEKL. CDR3 length: 14 residues. The ends were cut back, 1 base at V and 4 bases at J, with 10 bases in the middle. CDR3: CASSQVVTGYGYTF. CDR3 in DNA: TGCGCCAGCAGCCAAGTGGTGACAGGCTATGGCTACACCTTC.

The V call is TRBV5-5, the J call TRBJ2-7, with D perhaps TRBD1 (6 bases). The CDR3 totals 15 residues. Trimming pared 1 base from V and 3 bases from J, leaving 14 bases between. Germline loops: CDR1 SGHKS, CDR2 YYEKEE (reference sequence). The DNA of the CDR3 is TGTGCCAGCAGCTTGCAGGGGACCTCTGACTACGAGCAGTACTTC. Protein sequence: CASSLQGTSDYEQYF.

V usage is TRBV6-1 and J usage is TRBJ1-1, with D tentatively TRBD1 (6 bases). From germline, CDR1 is MNHNS and CDR2 SASEGT. This CDR3 has 15 residues. Trimming left V 6 bases short and J 4 bases short, with 18 bases between. The CDR3 loop reads CASSYPDRPSTEAFF. DNA of the CDR3: TGTGCCAGCAGCTATCCCGACAGGCCGAGCACTGAAGCTTTCTTT.

The chain is built from TRBV2 and TRBJ2-1, with D possibly matching TRBD1 (6 bases). V lost 6 bases and J 7 bases, leaving 7 bases between the germline ends. CDR1 and CDR2 from the germline V gene are SNHLY and FYNNEI. This CDR3 has 11 amino acids. For the CDR3, the DNA is TGTGCCAGCAGGAGGGGGAATGAGCAGTTCTTC. It translates to CASRRGNEQFF.

The V call is TRBV6-1, the J call TRBJ2-7; 7 positions agree with TRBD2. The CDR3 length is 14 residues. Looked up from germline, CDR1 is MNHNS and CDR2 is SASEGT. Trimming at V came to 11 bases and at J to 3 bases, leaving 13 bases not matched to a gene. The CDR3 nucleotides read TGTGCCTTTAGTGGGGGGGACGTGCGCTACGAGCAGTACTTC. This encodes CAFSGGDVRYEQYF.

This clone was recorded once. V gene TRBV5-1 combines with J gene TRBJ2-7; possible D gene TRBD1, 5 bases. V dropped 5 bases and J dropped 3 bases, with 6 bases sitting between them. From germline, CDR1 is SGHRS and CDR2 YFSETQ. The CDR3 loop spans 11 amino acids. CDR3 DNA sequence: TGCGCCAGCAGAAGGGGCTACGAGCAGTACTTC. Its protein is CASRRGYEQYF. The full variable domain, completed using reference TRBV5-1 and TRBJ2-7, is KAGVTQTPRYLIKTRGQQVTLSCSPISGHRSVSWYQQTPGQGLQFLFEYFSETQRNKGNFPGRFSGRQFSNSRSEMNVSTLELGDSALYLCASRRGYEQYFGPGTRLTVT.

The chain's CDR3 is CASSLYTGTDYGYTF. Written as DNA, the CDR3 is TGTGCCAGCAGCTTATACACCGGGACAGACTATGGCTACACCTTC. The chain links TRBV11-2 to TRBJ1-2, with 7 bases fitting TRBD1. J was trimmed by 3 bases and V by 2 bases; bases with no gene match: 6. There are 15 residues in the CDR3. The germline gives CDR1 SGHAT, CDR2 FQNNGV.

The chain's CDR3 is CASSLTQGVEQYF. For the CDR3, the DNA is TGTGCCAGCAGCTTGACCCAGGGTGTCGAGCAGTACTTC. The chain carries TRBV5-6 and TRBJ2-7, with TRBD1 as a possible D gene (5 bases). The CDR3 is 13 residues long. Trimming removed 1 base at V and 6 bases at J, with 11 bases between. Germline CDR1 reads SGHDT; CDR2 reads YYEEEE.

This rearrangement joins TRBV4-1 to TRBJ1-1; TRBD1 matches at 7 bases. The CDR3 sequence is 15 residues long. The junction had 5 bases not matched to a gene; V was cut back by 0 bases and J by 4 bases. Looked up from germline, CDR1 is MGHRA and CDR2 is YSYEKL. The CDR3 region has the DNA TGCGCCAGCAGCCAAGACAACAGGGGAGGCACTGAAGCTTTCTTT. Protein sequence: CASSQDNRGGTEAFF.

This clone was seen only once. The chain uses TRBV5-4 and TRBJ2-3, with D perhaps TRBD1 (6 bases). The CDR3 contains 16 residues. CDR1 is SGHNT, CDR2 YYREEE, per germline (reference sequence). V shed 4 bases and J shed 3 bases, with 18 bases lying between them. The CDR3 nucleotides are TGTGCCAGCAGCCATATAGAGACAGGAGGTACAGATACGCAGTATTTT. It codes for CASSHIETGGTDTQYF. Based on the CDR3 plus reference TRBV5-4 and TRBJ2-3, the full variable domain is ETGVTQSPTHLIKTRGQQVTLRCSSQSGHNTVSWYQQALGQGPQFIFQYYREEENGRGNFPPRFSGLQFPNYSSELNVNALELDDSALYLCASSHIETGGTDTQYFGPGTRLTVL.

The V call is TRBV6-4, the J call TRBJ2-3; 8 positions agree with TRBD2. This CDR3 is built from 15 residues. Germline CDR1 and CDR2: MRHNA and SNTAGT. J was trimmed by 5 bases and V by 5 bases; bases with no gene match: 9. The CDR3: CASSLKAGAGDTQYF. CDR3 coding DNA: TGTGCCAGCAGTTTAAAAGCGGGGGCGGGAGATACGCAGTATTTT.

The chain couples TRBV11-3 to TRBJ2-7; TRBD1 aligns across 7 bases. CDR1 is SGHNT and CDR2 is YENEEA in the germline V gene. CDR3 size: 17 residues. Losses at the gene ends were 1 base for V and 2 bases for J; bases not matched to a gene: 11. CDR3 DNA: TGTGCCAGCAGCTTAGTCAATTGGGCAGGGGGTCCCTACGAGCAGTACTTC. Protein sequence: CASSLVNWAGGPYEQYF.

The V and J genes are TRBV5-6 and TRBJ1-1; D call uncertain. CDR1 and CDR2 (germline): SGHDT, YYEEEE. The CDR3 is 13 residues long. V was shortened by 1 base and J by 0 bases, with 4 bases between the two germline ends. CDR3 sequence reads: CASSLTVNTEAFF. CDR3 coding DNA: TGTGCCAGCAGCTTGACAGTGAACACTGAAGCTTTCTTT.

This clone appeared once. The J gene is TRBJ2-7, the V gene TRBV5-1; maybe TRBD2 (5 bases). The length of the CDR3 is 13 residues. Germline V gene data show CDR1 as SGHRS and CDR2 as YFSETQ. Deletions cut 3 bases from V and 4 bases from J, with 11 bases between. CDR3 sequence: CASSSSGVYEQYF. CDR3 nucleotide sequence: TGCGCCAGCAGCTCAAGCGGAGTGTACGAGCAGTACTTC.

This rearrangement joins TRBV5-6 to TRBJ2-3, with TRBD2 matching over 7 bases. The J segment lost 5 bases and the V segment lost 2 bases, leaving 11 bases of the junction unmatched. In germline, CDR1 is SGHDT, CDR2 YYEEEE. CDR3 size: 16 residues. The DNA of the CDR3 is TGTGCCAGCAGCTTCCCGACTAGCCGGACCGGAGATACGCAGTATTTT. This codes for CASSFPTSRTGDTQYF. The variable domain in full, with the rest retrieved from reference TRBV5-6 and TRBJ2-3, is DAGVTQSPTHLIKTRGQQVTLRCSPKSGHDTVSWYQQALGQGPQFIFQYYEEEERQRGNFPDRFSGHQFPNYSSELNVNALLLGDSALYLCASSFPTSRTGDTQYFGPGTRLTVL.

The rearrangement links TRBV10-3 to TRBJ2-7; the match to TRBD2 covers 7 bases. The junction had 2 bases not matched to a gene; V was cut back by 0 bases and J by 0 bases. The CDR3 runs 15 residues. The germline V gene encodes CDR1 ENHRY and CDR2 SYGVKD. The DNA of the CDR3 is TGTGCCATCAGTGAGTCACTAGCGAGCTCCTACGAGCAGTACTTC. Translating it yields CAISESLASSYEQYF.

J is TRBJ2-1 and V is TRBV7-9; unclear D gene. V lost 1 base to trimming and J lost 8 bases, with 6 bases between them. The CDR3 is 12 amino acids. Germline V gene lookup returns CDR1 SEHNR and CDR2 FQNEAQ (reference sequence). This chain's CDR3 is CASSLESYEQFF. The DNA of the CDR3 is TGTGCCAGCAGCTTAGAATCCTATGAGCAGTTCTTC.

The chain is built from TRBV5-4 and TRBJ2-5; no reliable D call. This CDR3 has 11 residues. Germline V gene data show CDR1 as SGHNT and CDR2 as YYREEE (reference sequence). V was trimmed by 2 bases and J by 4 bases, leaving 3 bases between them. The DNA of the CDR3 is TGTGCCAGCAGCTTCAGAGAGACCCAGTACTTC. Amino acid sequence: CASSFRETQYF.

The rearrangement links TRBV10-3 to TRBJ2-5; TRBD1 aligns across 8 bases. Germline V gives CDR1 ENHRY, CDR2 SYGVKD. The ends lost 3 bases at V and 4 bases at J; junction bases unmatched: 4. There are 14 residues in the CDR3. Here the CDR3 reads CAISEGTGLETQYF. In DNA, the CDR3 is TGTGCCATCAGTGAAGGGACAGGTTTAGAGACCCAGTACTTC.

The CDR3 DNA reads TGCGCCAGCAGCCCGGGGTTCGGTGGCTACACCTTC. Protein sequence: CASSPGFGGYTF. This chain links TRBV4-3 with TRBJ1-2; D unresolved. V gave up 4 bases and J gave up 7 bases, with 10 bases separating them. Germline V CDR1 and CDR2: LGHNA, YSLEER. CDR3 size: 12 residues.

This chain joins TRBV9 and TRBJ1-1; no reliable D call. Germline V gene data show CDR1 as SGDLS and CDR2 as YYNGEE. The CDR3 contains 14 residues. V lost 4 bases and J 1 base, leaving 11 bases between the germline ends. CDR3 sequence reads: CASSPPGGNTEAFF. The CDR3 nucleotides are TGTGCCAGCAGCCCCCCGGGAGGGAACACTGAAGCTTTCTTT. The full variable domain, its missing parts supplied by reference TRBV9 and TRBJ1-1, is DSGVTQTPKHLITATGQRVTLRCSPRSGDLSVYWYQQSLDQGLQFLIQYYNGEERAKGNILERFSAQQFPDLHSELNLSSLELGDSALYFCASSPPGGNTEAFFGQGTRLTVV.